This T cell receptor beta chain was obtained from a study of blood T cell repertoires in COVID-19. For the study at large: The study drew acute and convalescent COVID-19 samples from the United States, Italy and Spain.

CDR3 length equals 13 residues. The germline CDR1 and CDR2 sequences are GTSNPN and SVGIG (reference sequence). Trimming at V came to 4 bases and at J to 9 bases, leaving 6 bases not matched to a gene. The protocol was immunoSEQ multiplex PCR, while the TCRdb copy is restricted to in-frame clones and leaves out a portion. Counted here are 200,000 to 300,000 clones, 86% occurring once; the ten biggest clones make up roughly 2.6%. The study assigned cohorts using participant-reported clinical history. For recovered donors of Cohort 3, there were two negative PCRs, clearance, or symptom resolution. The rearrangement joins TRBV30 to TRBJ2-1; 10 bases are shared with TRBD2. The TCR originated in a woman aged 18-35 years who had recovered from COVID-19. Sequenced input: PBMCs or T cells enriched from blood (not recorded which). CDR3 protein: CAWTSGGRGEQFF. DNA of the CDR3: TGTGCCTGGACTAGCGGGGGTCGTGGTGAGCAGTTCTTC.